This T cell receptor beta chain was sequenced for a study of cytomegalovirus exposure and HLA in healthy donors. In the study overall: From some 190 million T cells, an earlier analysis saw approximately 110 million unique TCR beta sequences. A data release that came early held roughly 90 million unique TCRs from HLA-typed donors.

Germline V gives CDR1 MNHNY, CDR2 SVGAGI (reference sequence). CDR3 length: 16 amino acids. The junction had 12 bases not matched to a gene; V was cut back by 3 bases and J by 8 bases. Primers included in the PCR were 60 Vbeta and 13 Jbeta primers. Generated by immunoSEQ multiplex PCR, the TCRdb table keeps only in-frame clones and is missing some. Among some 120,000 clones, roughly 75% were seen once, and the ten largest hold approximately 10%. The chain couples TRBV6-6 to TRBJ1-2, with 10 bases identical to TRBD1. This receptor was identified in a young man in good health and CMV-seropositive. The sequenced sample consisted of PBMCs. DNA for the CDR3: TGTGCCAGCAGTTATTTGAATCTCGGGACAGGGGACGGCTACACCTTC. Amino acids: CASSYLNLGTGDGYTF.